The source of this TCR beta chain is a study of blood T cells in healthy people across ages. A second about 6 to 12 cycle PCR used barcoded and J-beta primers. TCRdb fed the 5' RACE reads into MiXCR, producing one record per CDR3 protein. In the table there are over a million distinct CDR3 sequences, about 40% of which are singletons. V lost 5 bases and J lost 0; bases outside the gene matches: 16. CDR3 length equals 19 residues. CDR1 and CDR2 (germline): LNHDA, SQIVND (reference sequence). Specimen: blood. The chain recombines TRBV19 with TRBJ2-3; 8 bases agree with TRBD2. The sequence was collected from a woman aged 18-29 years in good health. In nucleotides, the CDR3 is TGTGCCAGTAGTTACAAGGGGACTAGTTTTACAGGCAGCACAGATACGCAGTATTTT. Its protein product is CASSYKGTSFTGSTDTQYF.